This T cell receptor beta chain was captured by sequencing in a study of PD-1 blockade in classical Hodgkin lymphoma. Across the study: Patients were treated with nivolumab at 3 mg/kg, and this was given intravenously every 2 weeks.

Time point in this sample: cycle 4 day 1 (C4D1), after less than 7 weeks of nivolumab. With no exception, relapse followed autologous stem cell transplantation in all patients, and brentuximab vedotin exposure varied. Patients' outcomes at their best amounted to complete response, partial response or progressive disease. Trimming cost V 4 bases and J 1 base, with 11 bases left between them. CDR1 is SEHNR and CDR2 is FQNEAQ in the germline V gene (reference sequence). This CDR3 has 15 residues. Findings of the study overall: CD4+ but not CD8+ TCR diversity rose significantly by C4D1.

The data were produced by immunoSEQ multiplex PCR, yet TCRdb's version contains in-frame clones alone and is incomplete. This table has just under 65,000 clones, roughly nine tenths appearing once. For this clone: The antigen is not known.

The chain employs TRBV7-9 and TRBJ2-1, with a possible D match to TRBD1 (6 bases). The sample was peripheral blood mononuclear cells (PBMCs), taken before the fourth cycle of nivolumab. The receptor was derived from a human donor with classical Hodgkin lymphoma. This CDR3 reads CASSYRASSYNEQFF. The CDR3 region has the DNA TGTGCCAGCAGCTACAGGGCATCGTCCTACAATGAGCAGTTCTTC.